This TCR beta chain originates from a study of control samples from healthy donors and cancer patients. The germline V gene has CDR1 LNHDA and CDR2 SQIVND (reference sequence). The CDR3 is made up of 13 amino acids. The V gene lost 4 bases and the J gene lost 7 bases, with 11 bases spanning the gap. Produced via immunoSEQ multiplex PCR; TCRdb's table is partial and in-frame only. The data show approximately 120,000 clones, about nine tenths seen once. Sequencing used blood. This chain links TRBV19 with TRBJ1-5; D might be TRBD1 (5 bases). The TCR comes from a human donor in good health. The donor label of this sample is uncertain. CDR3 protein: CASSKQEVQPQHF. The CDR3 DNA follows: TGTGCCAGTAGTAAACAGGAAGTGCAGCCCCAGCATTTT.